The sequence of this T cell receptor (beta chain) was determined in a study of cytomegalovirus exposure and HLA in healthy donors (dated by TCRdb to the late 2010s). Notes on the research overall: In an earlier analysis of fewer than 750 of the donors, approximately 260 Gb of sequence data and roughly 100 million unique TCR beta sequences from 150 million to 200 million T cells were reported. On average, around 240,000 unique TCR beta nucleotide sequences were sequenced per donor among more than 350 genotyped donors of the cohort, with roughly 18% of those sequences being non-productive. The study used immunosequencing to profile the T cell repertoires of 600 to 850 subjects and linked those repertoires to cytomegalovirus serostatus. A later analysis re-analyzed previously published TCR beta repertoires from approximately 670 donors and added high-resolution HLA genotyping to study TCR occurrence patterns. Typing coverage varied by locus: about 620-640 donors for A, B, C, DRB1 and DQB1; approximately 520 for DQA1; over 600 for DPA1; roughly 450 for DPB1. HLA typing included class I and class II loci at four-digit resolution. Of the roughly 390 genotyped donors, 75% to 85% were placed in the genetic ancestry cluster associated with self-reported Caucasian donors. An early release that covered more than 550 HLA-typed donors contained approximately 300 gigabases of sequencing data and some 87 million unique TCR sequences. In a later genetic analysis, genome-wide SNP genotypes for about 55% of the roughly 700 donors were used, and that subset was treated as a discovery cohort. Donor age, sex, ethnicity and CMV serostatus were compiled alongside the repertoire data. An earlier analysis of 587 of the donors used high-throughput TCR beta sequencing to judge whether each TCR beta V gene segment behaved as functional or pseudogenic. Every repertoire in the discovery cohort had been generated on one and the same sequencing platform. The study aimed to test whether cataloging public T cell receptors could reveal signatures of past pathogen exposure. To predict cytomegalovirus infection status, the study combined high-throughput TCR immunosequencing, statistical association of individual TCRs with disease status, and machine learning. Besides the first cohort of roughly 660 subjects, a separate validation cohort made up of 120 different subjects was used. Because of strong linkage in the cohort, five DR-DQ haplotypes were treated as single units for association and clustering. Rather than drawing on any new phenotypic data, the later analysis identified candidate immune exposures from TCR beta sequences and the way those sequences occurred across donors. The research as a whole found: Immune exposure information for the cohort was limited to CMV serostatus. In a later genetic analysis, fewer N-insertions in productive TCRs were reported among donors in an Asian-associated ancestry cluster than the approximately 710-donor mean. Compared with equally common non-associated chains, HLA-associated TCR beta chains in a later analysis were more clonally expanded and had lower generation probabilities. Across donors, most TCR sequences were observed very rarely, whereas some public TCRs were present in many individuals. According to a later analysis, TCR association rates differed among HLA loci, with DRB1 alleles showing the most associated TCRs and HLA-C alleles showing the fewest. The cohort was sequenced for TCR beta chains only, and without alpha or paired-chain data the features that could be detected were limited. Because counts were too low, seventeen rarely observed V segments, including chromosome 9 orphons, were excluded from the earlier analysis of 587 of the donors. In a later analysis, several top co-occurrence clusters were reported to appear linked to parvovirus B19, influenza, CMV and Epstein-Barr virus. A later analysis associated 15,000 to 20,000 TCR beta sequences with specific HLA alleles at a false discovery rate of 0.05. Roughly uniform sequencing depth across donors was assumed in presence/absence analyses, although this assumption may not hold. A total of about 150 TCR beta chains were listed by the study as associated with cytomegalovirus. The authors suggested that the approach could potentially be generalized to other disease states and immunological phenotypes. In both the original and validation cohorts, the classifier was reported to diagnose cytomegalovirus status with high specificity and sensitivity. Because HLA typing was missing for some donors at each locus, association tests included only the typed subset. A group of highly shared sequence variants was considered likely to be a technical artifact of the sequencing pipeline. According to a later analysis, most CMV-associated TCR beta chains appeared to be HLA-restricted, and the HLA associations seemed to be driven largely by CMV exposure. Linkage disequilibrium might explain the correlated functional status among segregating V segments, but an unknown experimental factor could not be excluded. A further reported finding was that TCR beta sequences accurately predicted the HLA-A and HLA-B alleles for most subjects in the first cohort. Assigning TCR associations to individual alleles was difficult when HLA alleles, especially DR and DQ, strongly co-occurred. A later genetic analysis associated a missense DCLRE1C variant with V-gene and J-gene trimming of TCR beta chains, and an independent cohort replicated the association. Broadly in line with IMGT annotations, most TCR beta V segments showed up in productive rearrangements about 87% or about 30% of the time in an earlier analysis of several hundred of the donors. A few of the identified cytomegalovirus-associated TCR beta chains were confirmed in vitro to be specific for cytomegalovirus antigens.

Libraries were constructed by the immunoSEQ multiplex PCR assay. The multiplex PCR relied on a mix of 60 forward primers for TCR Vbeta segments and 13 reverse primers for TCR Jbeta segments. Amplification of the CDR3 region of rearranged TCR beta genes was performed with a multiplex PCR assay on genomic DNA. The amplified TCR beta libraries were sequenced on the Illumina HiSeq System as 87-base-pair reads. The original methods were these. In a later analysis, some 80 million unique TCR beta chains were counted across the roughly 610 repertoires, and approximately 9.9 million of these chains were shared by at least two donors. Raw reads were error-corrected and collapsed into unique sequences with a nearest-neighbor algorithm that merged closely related sequences to remove PCR and sequencing errors. Alignment of CDR3 sequences to IMGT reference sequences was used to assign V, D and J gene segments. Each retained sequence needed at least a six-nucleotide match to both a V gene segment and a J gene segment. Rearrangements were called productive when the CDR3 lacked stop codons and stayed in frame with V and J; all others were non-productive. Following IMGT convention, CDR3 was defined as the stretch from the second conserved V-encoded cysteine up to the conserved J-encoded phenylalanine. Sequences without an unambiguous match to a single V gene segment were excluded from the earlier analysis of several hundred of the donors. In an earlier analysis of several hundred of the donors, V segments were called functional above 56.7% productive rearrangements and were called segregating when the between-donor standard deviation exceeded 5%. To diagnose cytomegalovirus status from the catalog of TCR beta chain sequences, a statistical classification framework was built. In a later analysis, TCR nucleotide sequences were compared against IMGT/GENE-DB human TR gene sequences so that V and J genes could be assigned. Using the TCRdist pipeline, a later analysis assigned CDR3 sequences along with most-parsimonious VDJ recombination scenarios. In a later analysis, each TCR beta chain was defined by its CDR3 amino acid sequence together with its V-gene family, and reads without a unique V-gene family were excluded. As a way to deal with suspected cross-contamination and a sequencing artifact, a later analysis dropped approximately 570 nucleotide sequences that were highly shared and had low generation probability. For each public chain, a later analysis derived a clonal expansion index from normalized ranks of inferred template counts within each repertoire. Generation probabilities in a later analysis came from a VDJ recombination model fitted to out-of-frame rearrangements, and those results were checked against IGoR. In a later analysis, TCR-TCR, TCR-HLA and TCR-CMV co-occurrence was scored with hypergeometric tests, and a repertoire-size bias correction was applied to TCR pairs. A later analysis estimated false discovery rates by permuting HLA or CMV assignments 20 times. In a later analysis, co-occurring TCRs were grouped using DBSCAN, and TCRdist sequence similarity was added for clustering within HLA-allele-positive subsets. For co-occurrence clustering, repertoires with fewer than 30,000 or more than 120,000 public chains were excluded, along with a handful of repertoires with anomalous nucleotide sharing. In TCRdb, the immuneACCESS table is reduced to in-frame sequences with V and J assigned. These tables do not hold every clone; where another copy was compared, an unresolved V gene accounts for under half, and the others remain unexplained. Clone size and V and J calls were adopted from that table, with D and trimming inferred from the DNA. The sample table holds fewer than 85,000 clones, of which over 60% were seen once. Roughly 12% of the sample comes from the top ten.

As regards this clone: It has no known antigen specificity. No per-base quality is available; no much larger clone lies one base away.

The cohort comprised fewer than 750 healthy bone marrow donors. At the time of sampling, every cohort member was nominally healthy, though immune exposures that went unrecorded were likely present. The donor tested CMV seropositive, placing the donor among the approximately 290 seropositive members of the cohort. Each donor provided a peripheral blood sample, and peripheral blood mononuclear cells were used for TCR beta sequencing. Genomic DNA extraction from the blood cell samples was performed with the Qiagen DNeasy Blood Extraction Kit. This receptor was obtained from a male donor in good health and CMV-seropositive. The sequenced sample consisted of PBMCs.

The CDR3 sequence is CASSFGDTGNTIYF. The nucleotide sequence is TGCGCCAGCAGCTTTGGGGACACGGGGAACACCATATATTTT. The receptor chain draws on TRBV5-1 and TRBJ1-3; the best D guess is TRBD1, with 6 bases matching. V is shortened by 2 bases, J by 7 bases, and the region joining them spans 13 bases. The CDR3 covers 14 residues, taking in both the cysteine and the phenylalanine. Only the CDR3 part of the read is kept: 42 bases, read in frame from the first base. The germline V gene sets CDR1 to SGHRS and CDR2 to YFSETQ.